This entry lists 7 T cell receptor beta chains sequenced from one sample in a study of cytomegalovirus exposure and HLA in healthy donors. It was with 60 Vbeta and 13 Jbeta primers that the PCR ran. Only in-frame clones appear in the TCRdb table, and some are missing; sequencing was by immunoSEQ multiplex PCR. The data contain about 170,000 clones, 80% of them singletons. Sample: PBMCs. These receptors all stem from a woman aged 50 to 60 in good health and CMV-seropositive.

The chain has TRBV5-6 and TRBJ2-2, with D unresolved. CDR3 size: 11 residues. The V gene's germline CDR1 is SGHDT and CDR2 YYEEEE. The germline V and J ends were trimmed by 1 base and 7 bases, with 2 bases remaining between them. CDR3: CASSLHGELFF. CDR3 DNA: TGTGCCAGCAGCTTGCACGGGGAGCTGTTTTTT.

The chain carries TRBV6-4 and TRBJ1-2; no firm D call. Trimming took 5 bases from V and 1 from J, leaving 8 bases between them. CDR1 MRHNA and CDR2 SNTAGT come from the germline V gene. The CDR3 sequence is 13 residues long. CDR3: CASSPQLNYGYTF. For the CDR3, the DNA is TGTGCCAGCAGTCCACAGCTTAACTATGGCTACACCTTC.

This clone has just one count. This chain uses TRBV5-1 with TRBJ1-5; TRBD1 is a possible D gene (5 bases). V dropped 4 bases and J dropped 2 bases, with 7 bases sitting between them. The CDR3 length is 13 residues. In germline, CDR1 is SGHRS, CDR2 YFSETQ. CDR3 amino acids: CASSPGGNQPQHF. The CDR3 coding sequence is TGCGCCAGCAGCCCGGGGGGCAATCAGCCCCAGCATTTT. Full variable domain (outside the CDR3, taken from reference TRBV5-1 and TRBJ1-5): KAGVTQTPRYLIKTRGQQVTLSCSPISGHRSVSWYQQTPGQGLQFLFEYFSETQRNKGNFPGRFSGRQFSNSRSEMNVSTLELGDSALYLCASSPGGNQPQHFGDGTRLSIL.

This clone came up once. The V gene is TRBV27, the J gene TRBJ1-1; D is uncertain. V dropped 5 bases and J dropped 4 bases, with 11 bases sitting between them. CDR1 MNHEY and CDR2 SMNVEV come from the germline V gene (reference sequence). The CDR3 is 13 amino acids. The CDR3 sequence is CASSQTRGTEAFF. The CDR3 DNA sequence: TGTGCCAGCAGTCAGACACGGGGCACTGAAGCTTTCTTT.

This chain joins TRBV5-1 and TRBJ2-1, with 7 bases identical to TRBD1. CDR1 SGHRS and CDR2 YFSETQ come from the germline V gene. The ends lost 2 bases at V and 0 bases at J; junction bases unmatched: 5. The CDR3 length is 16 residues. The CDR3 sequence: CASSLVRDSSYNEQFF. The CDR3 DNA follows: TGCGCCAGCAGCTTAGTACGGGACAGCTCCTACAATGAGCAGTTCTTC.

This chain uses TRBV6-5 with TRBJ1-2, with D tentatively TRBD1 (5 bases). The CDR3 is 15 residues long. Germline values: CDR1 MNHEY, CDR2 SVGAGI. V lost 0 bases, J lost 10 bases, and 18 bases lay in between. CDR3 loop: CASSYSAHATVHYTF. CDR3 bases: TGTGCCAGCAGTTACTCGGCCCATGCGACAGTCCACTACACCTTC.

The chain carries TRBV7-9 and TRBJ1-2; the D gene is possibly TRBD1 (6 bases). Germline assignment: CDR1 SEHNR and CDR2 FQNEAQ (reference sequence). The V end lost 5 bases, the J end lost 2 bases, and 18 bases lay between the germline ends. This CDR3 is 16 amino acids long. CDR3 region: CASSATGRGLNYGYTF. CDR3 DNA: TGTGCCAGCAGCGCCACAGGGCGGGGGCTCAACTATGGCTACACCTTC.